This T cell receptor beta chain was recovered during a study of CD8 T cells in Susac syndrome. Notes on the study in general: It was acknowledged in the study that the number of individuals who were included in its TCR sequencing and HLA analysis was relatively small.

Random hexamers primed reverse transcription of about 0.5 to 1 ug RNA. TCR beta CDR3 was amplified by immunoSEQ multiplex PCR. This amplification extended across 54 Vbeta and 13 Jbeta segments. TCRdb recomputed calls from the immunoSEQ multiplex PCR reads with MiXCR, one row per CDR3 protein. Of approximately 120,000 distinct CDR3 sequences detected, 80% to 95% appear once; the ten largest clones hold roughly 0.32%. This clonotype was seen just once. Its antigen is undetermined. The CDR3 contains 11 residues. Per the germline V gene, CDR1 is SGHAT and CDR2 is FQNNGV. V lost 5 bases and J lost 6, with 8 bases in between. Each multiple sclerosis control was a treatment-naive patient with relapsing-remitting disease that was either stable or active. It was negative isolation that provided the CD8+ and CD4+ T cells, whereas TEMRA cells were enriched by FACS.

This clonotype was obtained from a human donor with multiple sclerosis. The genes are TRBV11-2 and TRBJ2-7, with D unclear. Sequenced sample: CD8+ T cells from PBMCs. In DNA, the CDR3 is TGTGCCAGCAGCCCCATGGGCGAGCAGTACTTC. Residues: CASSPMGEQYF.